This T cell receptor (beta chain) was profiled in a study of blood T cell repertoires in COVID-19. Study information: Some COVID-19 samples were acute and others convalescent; all came from the United States, Italy and Spain. In each case, the material was cDNA or gDNA derived from T cells, B-cell-depleted T cells, or PBMCs.

This clone was recorded a few times. Seattle-derived patients entered the study during active infection and were followed longitudinally. Per the original methods: Nucleated cell counts were estimated from reference gene primer amplification. TCRdb keeps only in-frame clones here, not all; method: immunoSEQ multiplex PCR. V, J and clone size derive from that table, while D and trimming were established from the DNA sequence. The repertoire holds roughly 340,000 clones, with around 87% as singletons. After removal of 5 bases from V and 2 bases from J, the junction contained 5 bases not matched to a gene. This CDR3 has 14 amino acids. Germline loops: CDR1 SGHTA, CDR2 FQGNSA.

This rearrangement joins TRBV7-2 to TRBJ2-7, with TRBD1 identical over 8 bases. Specimen: peripheral blood. The receptor comes from a woman between 45 and 60 years old with COVID-19, enrolled during active disease. CDR3 DNA sequence: TGTGCCAGCAGCCAGATGACAGGGGCCTACGAGCAGTACTTC. Protein product: CASSQMTGAYEQYF.